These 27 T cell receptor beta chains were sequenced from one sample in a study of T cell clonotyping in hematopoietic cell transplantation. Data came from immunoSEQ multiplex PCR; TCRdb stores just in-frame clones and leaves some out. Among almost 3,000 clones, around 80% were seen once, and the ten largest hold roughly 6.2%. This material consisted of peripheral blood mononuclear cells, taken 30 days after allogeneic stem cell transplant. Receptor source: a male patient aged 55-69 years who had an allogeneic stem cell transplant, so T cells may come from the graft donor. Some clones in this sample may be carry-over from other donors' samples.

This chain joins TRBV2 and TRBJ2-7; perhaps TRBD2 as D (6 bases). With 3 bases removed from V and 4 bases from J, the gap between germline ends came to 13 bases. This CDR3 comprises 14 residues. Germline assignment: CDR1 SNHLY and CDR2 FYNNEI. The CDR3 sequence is CASSDRWEAYEQYF. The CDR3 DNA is TGTGCCAGCAGTGATCGGTGGGAGGCTTACGAGCAGTACTTC.

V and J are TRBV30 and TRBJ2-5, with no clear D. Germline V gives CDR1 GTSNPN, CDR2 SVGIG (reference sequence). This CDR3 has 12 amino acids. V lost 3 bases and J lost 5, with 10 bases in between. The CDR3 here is CAWSPSRETQYF. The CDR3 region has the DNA TGTGCCTGGAGCCCCTCCCGGGAGACCCAGTACTTC.

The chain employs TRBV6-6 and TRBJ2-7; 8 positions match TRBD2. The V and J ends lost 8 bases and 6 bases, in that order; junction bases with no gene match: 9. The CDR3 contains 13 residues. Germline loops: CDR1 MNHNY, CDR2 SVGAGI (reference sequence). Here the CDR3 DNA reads TGTGCCAGCGCTACCGGGACTAGACTCGAGCAGTACTTC. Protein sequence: CASATGTRLEQYF.

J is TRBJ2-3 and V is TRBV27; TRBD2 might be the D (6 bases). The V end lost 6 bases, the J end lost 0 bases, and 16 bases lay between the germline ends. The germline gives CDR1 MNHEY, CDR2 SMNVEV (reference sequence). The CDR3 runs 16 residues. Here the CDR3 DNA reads TGTGCCAGCAGCTCCCTGGGTGGGAGGAGCACAGATACGCAGTATTTT. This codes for CASSSLGGRSTDTQYF.

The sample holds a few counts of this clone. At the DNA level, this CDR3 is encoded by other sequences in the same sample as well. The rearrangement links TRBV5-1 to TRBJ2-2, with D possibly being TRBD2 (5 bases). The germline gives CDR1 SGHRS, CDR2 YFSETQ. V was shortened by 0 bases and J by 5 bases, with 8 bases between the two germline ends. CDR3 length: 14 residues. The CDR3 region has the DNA TGCGCCAGCAGCTTGGGACCGGGGACCGGGGAGCTGTTTTTT. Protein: CASSLGPGTGELFF.

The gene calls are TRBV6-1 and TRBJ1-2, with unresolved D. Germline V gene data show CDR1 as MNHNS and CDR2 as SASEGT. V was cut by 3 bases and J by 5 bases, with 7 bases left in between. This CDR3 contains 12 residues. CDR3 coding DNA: TGTGCCAGCAGTGATCTGTTTTATGGCTACACCTTC. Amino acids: CASSDLFYGYTF.

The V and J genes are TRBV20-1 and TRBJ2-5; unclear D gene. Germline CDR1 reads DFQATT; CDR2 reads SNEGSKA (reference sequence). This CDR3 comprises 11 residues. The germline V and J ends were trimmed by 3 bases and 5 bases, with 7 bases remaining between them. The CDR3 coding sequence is TGCAGTGCTAGCCCCAGTGAGACCCAGTACTTC. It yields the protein CSASPSETQYF.

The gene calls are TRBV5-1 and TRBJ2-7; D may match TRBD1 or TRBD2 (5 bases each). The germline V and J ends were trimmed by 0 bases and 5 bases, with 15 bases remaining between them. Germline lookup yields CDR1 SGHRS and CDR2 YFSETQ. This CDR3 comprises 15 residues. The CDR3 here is CASSLVGDLYDEQYF. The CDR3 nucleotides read TGCGCCAGCAGCTTGGTTGGGGACCTGTACGACGAGCAGTACTTC.

CDR3: CASSFGLAGVGADTQYF. The CDR3 bases are TGTGCCAGCAGCTTCGGACTAGCGGGAGTGGGCGCAGATACGCAGTATTTT. This chain joins TRBV11-2 and TRBJ2-3, with 13 bases fitting TRBD2. In germline, CDR1 is SGHAT, CDR2 FQNNGV. The ends lost 3 bases at V and 4 bases at J; junction bases unmatched: 7. There are 17 residues in the CDR3.

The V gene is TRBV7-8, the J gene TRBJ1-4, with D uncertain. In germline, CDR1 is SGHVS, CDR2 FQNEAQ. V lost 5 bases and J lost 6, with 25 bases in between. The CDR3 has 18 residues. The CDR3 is CASSLVPPRSRIHEKLFF. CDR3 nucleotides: TGTGCCAGCAGCCTCGTTCCTCCAAGATCAAGAATACATGAAAAACTGTTTTTT.

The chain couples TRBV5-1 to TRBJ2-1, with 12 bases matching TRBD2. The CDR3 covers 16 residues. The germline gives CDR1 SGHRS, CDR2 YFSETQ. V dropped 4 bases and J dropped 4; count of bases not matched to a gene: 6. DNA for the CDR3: TGCGCCAGCAGCCGGCTCGGGACTAGCGGGTACAATGAGCAGTTCTTC. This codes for CASSRLGTSGYNEQFF.

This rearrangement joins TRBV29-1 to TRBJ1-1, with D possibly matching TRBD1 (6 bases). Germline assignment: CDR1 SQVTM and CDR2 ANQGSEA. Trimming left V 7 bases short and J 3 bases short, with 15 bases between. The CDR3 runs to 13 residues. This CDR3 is CSAHSQGHTEAFF. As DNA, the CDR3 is TGCAGCGCCCATTCCCAGGGGCACACTGAAGCTTTCTTT. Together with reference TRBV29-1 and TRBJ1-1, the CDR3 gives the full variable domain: SAVISQKPSRDICQRGTSLTIQCQVDSQVTMMFWYRQQPGQSLTLIATANQGSEATYESGFVIDKFPISRPNLTFSTLTVSNMSPEDSSIYLCSAHSQGHTEAFFGQGTRLTVV.

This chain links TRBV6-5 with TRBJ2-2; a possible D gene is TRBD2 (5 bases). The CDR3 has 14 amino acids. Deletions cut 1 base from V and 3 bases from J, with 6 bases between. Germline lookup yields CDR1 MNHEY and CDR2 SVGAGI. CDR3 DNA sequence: TGTGCCAGCAGTTACTTCGGGGACACCGGGGAGCTGTTTTTT. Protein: CASSYFGDTGELFF.

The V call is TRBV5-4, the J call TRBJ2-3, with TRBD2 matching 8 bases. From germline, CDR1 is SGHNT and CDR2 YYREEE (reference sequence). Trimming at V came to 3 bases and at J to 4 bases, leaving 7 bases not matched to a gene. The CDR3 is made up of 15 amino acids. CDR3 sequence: CASSSPGLVPDTQYF. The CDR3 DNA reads TGTGCCAGCAGCTCTCCGGGACTAGTACCAGATACGCAGTATTTT.

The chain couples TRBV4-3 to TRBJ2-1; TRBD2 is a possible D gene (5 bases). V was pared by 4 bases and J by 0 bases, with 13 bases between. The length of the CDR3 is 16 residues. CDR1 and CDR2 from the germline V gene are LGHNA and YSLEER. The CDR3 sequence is CASSRTAGSSYNEQFF. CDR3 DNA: TGCGCCAGCAGCCGGACTGCAGGAAGCTCCTACAATGAGCAGTTCTTC.

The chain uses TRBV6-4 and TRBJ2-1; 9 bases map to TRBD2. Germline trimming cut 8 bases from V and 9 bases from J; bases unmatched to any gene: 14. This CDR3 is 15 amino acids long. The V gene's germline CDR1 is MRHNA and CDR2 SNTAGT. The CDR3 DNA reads TGTGCCAGCCTACCGCAAGCGGGAGGTGGTGGTGAGCAGTTCTTC. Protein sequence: CASLPQAGGGGEQFF.

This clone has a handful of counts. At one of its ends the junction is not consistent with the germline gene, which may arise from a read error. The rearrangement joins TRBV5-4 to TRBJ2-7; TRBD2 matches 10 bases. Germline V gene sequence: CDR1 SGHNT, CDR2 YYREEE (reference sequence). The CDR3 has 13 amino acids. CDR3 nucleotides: TGTGCCAGCAGTGTCGGACAAAGACTAGCGGGTCGTTTC. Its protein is CASSVGQRLAGRF.

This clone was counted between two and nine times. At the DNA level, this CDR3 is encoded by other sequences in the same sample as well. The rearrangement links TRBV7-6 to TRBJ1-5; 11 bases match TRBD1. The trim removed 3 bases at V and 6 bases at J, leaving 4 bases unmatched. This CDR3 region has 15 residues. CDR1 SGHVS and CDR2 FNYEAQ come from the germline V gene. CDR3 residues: CASSFGQGAGQPQHF. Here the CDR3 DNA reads TGTGCCAGCAGCTTTGGACAGGGGGCGGGTCAGCCCCAGCATTTT.

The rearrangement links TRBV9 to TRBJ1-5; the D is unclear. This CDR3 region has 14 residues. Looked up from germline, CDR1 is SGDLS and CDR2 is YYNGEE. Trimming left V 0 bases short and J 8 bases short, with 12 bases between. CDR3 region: CASSVGAKNKPQHF. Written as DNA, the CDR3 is TGTGCCAGCAGCGTAGGAGCCAAGAACAAGCCCCAGCATTTT.

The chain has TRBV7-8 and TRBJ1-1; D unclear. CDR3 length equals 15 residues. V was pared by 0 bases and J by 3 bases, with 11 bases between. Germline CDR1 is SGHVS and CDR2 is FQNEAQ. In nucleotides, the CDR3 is TGTGCCAGCAGCTTAGCGGCCGCGGCGTACACTGAAGCTTTCTTT. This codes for CASSLAAAAYTEAFF.

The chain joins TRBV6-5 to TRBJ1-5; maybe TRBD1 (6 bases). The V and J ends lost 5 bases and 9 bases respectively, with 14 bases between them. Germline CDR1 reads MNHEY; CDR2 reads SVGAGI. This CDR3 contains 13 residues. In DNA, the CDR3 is TGTGCCAGCAGTATTACAGGGAATAGGCCCCAGCATTTT. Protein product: CASSITGNRPQHF.

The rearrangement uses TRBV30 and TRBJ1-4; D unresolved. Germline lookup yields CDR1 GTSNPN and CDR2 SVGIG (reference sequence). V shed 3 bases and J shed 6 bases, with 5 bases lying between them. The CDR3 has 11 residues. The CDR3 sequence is CAWRGYEKLFF. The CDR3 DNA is TGTGCCTGGAGGGGTTATGAAAAACTGTTTTTT.

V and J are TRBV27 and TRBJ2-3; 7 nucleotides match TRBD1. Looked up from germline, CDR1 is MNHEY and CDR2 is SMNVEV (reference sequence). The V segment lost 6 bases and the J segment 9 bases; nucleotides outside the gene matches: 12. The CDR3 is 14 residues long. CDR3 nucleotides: TGTGCCAGCAGAGCGCGACAGGGTTTCCTAACGCAGTATTTT. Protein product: CASRARQGFLTQYF.

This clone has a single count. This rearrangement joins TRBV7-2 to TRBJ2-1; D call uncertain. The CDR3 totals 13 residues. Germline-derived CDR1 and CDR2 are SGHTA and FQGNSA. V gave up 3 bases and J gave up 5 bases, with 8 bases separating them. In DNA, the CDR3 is TGTGCCAGCAGCTTTATGGGCAACAATGAGCAGTTCTTC. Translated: CASSFMGNNEQFF.

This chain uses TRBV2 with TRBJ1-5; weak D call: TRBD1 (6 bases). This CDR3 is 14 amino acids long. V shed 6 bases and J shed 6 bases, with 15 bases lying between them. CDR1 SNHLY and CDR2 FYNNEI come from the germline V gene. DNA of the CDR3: TGTGCCAGCAGGACCCGGGGGGCGAGTCAGCCCCAGCATTTT. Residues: CASRTRGASQPQHF.

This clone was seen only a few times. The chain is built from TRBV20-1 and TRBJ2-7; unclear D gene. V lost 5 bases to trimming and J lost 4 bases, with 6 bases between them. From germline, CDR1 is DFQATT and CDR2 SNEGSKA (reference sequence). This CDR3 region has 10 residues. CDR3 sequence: CSAGYYEQYF. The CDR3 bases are TGCAGTGCTGGGTATTACGAGCAGTACTTC.

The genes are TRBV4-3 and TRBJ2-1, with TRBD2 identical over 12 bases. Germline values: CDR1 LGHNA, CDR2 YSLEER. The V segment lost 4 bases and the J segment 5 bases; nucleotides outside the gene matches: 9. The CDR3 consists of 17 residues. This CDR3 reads CASSPSYRLAGDNEQFF. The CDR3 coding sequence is TGCGCCAGCAGCCCATCCTACAGACTAGCGGGAGACAATGAGCAGTTCTTC.